This entry is about one T cell receptor (beta chain). Its specificity is unknown. Treatment here: roughly 19 received Ad26.COV2.S at low or high dose, single or two shots; 5 received placebo; per-sample allocation not given. Samples analyzed were those drawn on day 63 after the first vaccine or placebo injection. The data belong to a study of Ad26.COV2.S vaccination and SARS-CoV-2 variants. Points from the study as a whole: Reported post-vaccination CD8+ and CD4+ T cell responses to spike showed substantial breadth.

The table came from immunoSEQ multiplex PCR; TCRdb's copy has only in-frame clones and leaves some out. The table has some 350,000 clones, approximately 84% seen once; the top ten hold approximately 3.5%. Germline V gene sequence: CDR1 LNHNV, CDR2 YYDKDF (reference sequence). CDR3 size: 12 residues. Trimming pared 3 bases from V and 4 bases from J, leaving 4 bases between. The sequence came from a person between 18 and 65 years old who received the Ad26.COV2.S COVID-19 vaccine or a placebo. The chain joins TRBV15 to TRBJ1-5, with no clear D. The specimen comprised peripheral blood, sampled in a trial of Ad26.COV2.S vaccine versus placebo. The CDR3 spells CATSSLNQPQHF. The CDR3 DNA sequence: TGTGCCACCAGCAGTCTTAATCAGCCCCAGCATTTT.